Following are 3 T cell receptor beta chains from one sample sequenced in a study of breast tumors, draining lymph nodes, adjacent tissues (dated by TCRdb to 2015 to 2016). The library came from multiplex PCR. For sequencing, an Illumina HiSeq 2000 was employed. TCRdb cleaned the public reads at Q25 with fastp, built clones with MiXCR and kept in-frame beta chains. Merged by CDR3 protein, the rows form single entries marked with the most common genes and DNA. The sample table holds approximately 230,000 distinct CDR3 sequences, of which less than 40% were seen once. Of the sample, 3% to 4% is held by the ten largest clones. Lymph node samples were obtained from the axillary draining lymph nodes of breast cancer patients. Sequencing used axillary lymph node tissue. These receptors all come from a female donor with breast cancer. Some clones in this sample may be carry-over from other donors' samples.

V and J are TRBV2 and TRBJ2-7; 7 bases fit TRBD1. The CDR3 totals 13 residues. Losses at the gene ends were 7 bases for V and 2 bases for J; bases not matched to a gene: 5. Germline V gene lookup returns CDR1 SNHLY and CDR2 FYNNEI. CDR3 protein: CASNPGTAYEQYF. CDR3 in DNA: TGTGCCAGCAACCCCGGGACAGCCTACGAGCAGTACTTC.

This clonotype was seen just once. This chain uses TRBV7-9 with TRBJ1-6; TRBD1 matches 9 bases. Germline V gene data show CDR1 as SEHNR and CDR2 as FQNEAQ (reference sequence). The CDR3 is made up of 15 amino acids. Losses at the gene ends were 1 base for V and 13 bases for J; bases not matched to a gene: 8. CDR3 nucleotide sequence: TGTGCCAGCAGCTTAGGACAGGGGGGCAATCAGCCCCTCCACTTT. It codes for CASSLGQGGNQPLHF.

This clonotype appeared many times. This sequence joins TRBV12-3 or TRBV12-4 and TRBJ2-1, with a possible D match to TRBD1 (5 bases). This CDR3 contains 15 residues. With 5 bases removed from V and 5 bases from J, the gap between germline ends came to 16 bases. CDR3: CASSHTPWGDNEQFF. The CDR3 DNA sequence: TGTGCCAGCAGTCACACCCCCTGGGGCGACAATGAGCAGTTCTTC.